The rows below give T cell receptor beta chains drawn from one sample of a study of T cells after yellow fever vaccination. TCRdb reprocessed the 5' RACE reads with MiXCR, giving one entry per CDR3 protein. The sample carries a few hundred thousand distinct CDR3 sequences, less than 20% recorded once. The specimen was PBMCs, collected roughly 5 days after the first yellow fever vaccination. Source of these receptors: a man younger than 30 who received the YFV17D yellow fever vaccine. Each CDR3 is given with its conserved first and last residue. The order of the fields is J gene, D gene, V gene, clone size, CDR3 protein, CDR3 DNA. The D gene is left open where the match is weak. Clone size is stated in some rows and not others, as once, few, many or a class when expanded.

>TRBJ2-6|-|TRBV18|few
CASSPDNTGANVLTF
TGTGCCAGCTCGCCGGACAACACTGGGGCCAACGTCCTGACTTTC
>TRBJ1-2|TRBD1|TRBV6-2/TRBV6-3|-
CASSSLRDRAYGYTF
TGTGCCAGCAGTTCCCTCCGGGACAGGGCCTATGGCTACACCTTC
>TRBJ1-2|-|TRBV6-5|-
CASSYDRKIYGYTF
TGTGCCAGCAGTTACGACAGGAAGATCTATGGCTACACCTTC
>TRBJ2-3|-|TRBV7-9|-
CASSLGRIHPGDTQYF
TGTGCCAGCAGTCTAGGGCGTATTCATCCTGGAGATACGCAGTATTTT
>TRBJ2-1|TRBD1|TRBV5-1|few
CASSGGQGIGSYNEQFF
TGCGCCAGCAGCGGGGGACAGGGAATCGGGTCCTACAATGAGCAGTTCTTC
>TRBJ2-7|-|TRBV5-6|-
CASSLISQGAGRYEQYF
TGTGCCAGCAGCTTGATCTCGCAAGGGGCCGGAAGATACGAGCAGTACTTC
>TRBJ2-3|-|TRBV5-1|-
CASSSNPSSDTQYF
TGCGCCAGCAGCTCGAATCCGAGCTCAGATACGCAGTATTTT
>TRBJ1-5|-|TRBV3-1|few
CASSHQGLGSNQPQHF
TGTGCCAGCAGCCATCAGGGGTTGGGGAGCAATCAGCCCCAGCATTTT
>TRBJ2-5|TRBD1|TRBV5-1|-
CASSTPDRVLRVEKETQYF
TGCGCCAGCAGCACGCCAGACAGGGTCCTACGAGTGGAAAAAGAGACCCAGTACTTC
>TRBJ1-1|-|TRBV28|few
CASSLSRLQAFF
TGTGCCAGCAGTTTATCCCGGCTGCAAGCTTTCTTT
>TRBJ2-3|TRBD1|TRBV6-2/TRBV6-3|-
CASSLPTFGQGAITDTQYF
TGTGCCAGCAGTTTGCCGACCTTTGGACAGGGGGCAATCACAGATACGCAGTATTTT
>TRBJ2-6|-|TRBV5-5|-
CASSLNPGSGANVLTF
TGTGCCAGCAGCTTAAATCCAGGGTCTGGGGCCAACGTCCTGACTTTC
>TRBJ1-5|TRBD1|TRBV7-9|once
CASSADGTEYSNQPQHF
TGTGCCAGCAGCGCCGATGGGACAGAGTATAGCAATCAGCCCCAGCATTTT
>TRBJ2-7|TRBD2|TRBV30|few
CAWSARAGTSGFYEQYF
TGTGCCTGGAGTGCGCGCGCCGGGACTAGCGGGTTCTACGAGCAGTACTTC
>TRBJ2-3|TRBD2|TRBV7-9|-
CASRRGGPRTDTQYF
TGTGCCAGCAGACGGGGGGGGCCCCGCACAGATACGCAGTATTTT
>TRBJ1-4|TRBD1|TRBV6-2/TRBV6-3|-
CATTGTENEKLFF
TGTGCCACCACCGGGACAGAGAATGAAAAACTGTTTTTT
>TRBJ2-3|TRBD2|TRBV5-4|-
CASSPSGAYTDTQYF
TGTGCCAGCAGCCCTAGCGGGGCGTACACAGATACGCAGTATTTT
>TRBJ2-3|TRBD2|TRBV12-3/TRBV12-4|few
CASSSWDSGAGTDTQYF
TGTGCCAGCAGTTCCTGGGATAGCGGGGCAGGCACAGATACGCAGTATTTT
>TRBJ2-4|-|TRBV27|few
CASSSPLINIQYF
TGTGCCAGCAGTTCCCCTCTGATAAACATTCAGTACTTC
>TRBJ2-3|-|TRBV4-1|few
CASSHPGRGVGDTQYF
TGCGCCAGCAGCCACCCGGGGCGCGGGGTGGGAGATACGCAGTATTTT
>TRBJ1-3|-|TRBV9|few
CASSVDHSSGNTIYF
TGTGCCAGCAGCGTAGACCACTCGTCGGGAAACACCATATATTTT
>TRBJ2-3|TRBD1|TRBV7-7|few
CASSASSPWTGMVSRLGNTQYF
TGTGCCAGCAGCGCATCTTCCCCCTGGACAGGGATGGTGTCGAGGTTGGGCAATACGCAGTATTTT
>TRBJ2-3|-|TRBV9|few
CASSVKGLGDTDTQYF
TGTGCCAGCAGCGTGAAGGGGTTGGGGGACACAGATACGCAGTATTTT
>TRBJ1-4|-|TRBV4-3|few
CASSQVGLGFGEKLFF
TGCGCCAGCAGCCAAGTCGGGTTAGGGTTTGGTGAAAAACTGTTTTTT
>TRBJ1-1|TRBD1|TRBV6-2/TRBV6-3|few
CASSDRDRGNTEAFF
TGTGCCAGCAGTGACCGGGACAGGGGGAACACTGAAGCTTTCTTT
>TRBJ2-5|-|TRBV27|-
CASSLFGGWETQYF
TGTGCCAGCAGTTTATTTGGGGGCTGGGAGACCCAGTACTTC
>TRBJ1-1|TRBD1|TRBV7-9|few
CASITGGVEAFF
TGTGCCAGCATCACAGGGGGCGTTGAAGCTTTCTTT
>TRBJ2-3|TRBD2|TRBV29-1|few
CSASSGGEGTQYF
TGCAGCGCGTCTAGCGGGGGGGAAGGTACGCAGTATTTT
>TRBJ2-7|-|TRBV6-5|-
CASSYYGNLEYYEQYF
TGTGCCAGCAGTTACTACGGGAACCTCGAATACTACGAGCAGTACTTC
>TRBJ2-1|-|TRBV11-2|-
CASIRGGTSHWNEQFF
TGTGCCAGCATCAGAGGGGGTACCTCCCACTGGAATGAGCAGTTCTTC
>TRBJ2-1|-|TRBV5-1|-
CASSVEASYNEQFF
TGCGCCAGCAGCGTAGAGGCCTCCTACAATGAGCAGTTCTTC
>TRBJ2-7|-|TRBV23-1|-
CASSQASTGHCEQYF
TGCGCCAGCAGTCAGGCGAGTACAGGGCATTGCGAGCAGTACTTC
>TRBJ1-6|-|TRBV4-3|few
CASSQEGRGGDNSPLHF
TGCGCCAGCAGCCAGGAGGGGCGTGGGGGAGATAATTCACCCCTCCACTTT
>TRBJ2-3|-|TRBV4-3|few
CASSQDPHYSTDTQYF
TGCGCCAGCAGCCAAGATCCCCACTATAGCACAGATACGCAGTATTTT
>TRBJ1-3|-|TRBV20-1|few
CSASGGWAHGNTIYF
TGCAGTGCTAGTGGGGGGTGGGCCCATGGAAACACCATATATTTT
>TRBJ2-3|TRBD1|TRBV27|many
CASSLPGQGTDTQYF
TGTGCCAGCAGTTTGCCGGGACAGGGCACAGATACGCAGTATTTT
>TRBJ2-3|-|TRBV6-1|-
CASKDRDGFTDTQYF
TGTGCCAGCAAAGACCGGGACGGTTTCACAGATACGCAGTATTTT
>TRBJ2-3|-|TRBV24-1|few
CATSVKGGPDTQYF
TGTGCCACCAGTGTAAAGGGGGGCCCAGATACGCAGTATTTT
>TRBJ2-7|-|TRBV11-1|many
CASSLVGYSYEQYF
TGTGCCAGCAGCTTAGTCGGATACTCCTACGAGCAGTACTTC
>TRBJ2-6|-|TRBV9|once
CASTRWVAGANVLTF
TGTGCCAGCACCCGATGGGTCGCCGGGGCCAACGTCCTGACTTTC
>TRBJ2-6|-|TRBV5-1|-
CASSPTGGAPGANVLTF
TGCGCCAGCAGCCCCACTGGGGGCGCTCCTGGGGCCAACGTCCTGACTTTC
>TRBJ2-7|-|TRBV7-9|few
CASSFPGTHEQYF
TGTGCCAGCAGCTTCCCCGGCACTCACGAGCAGTACTTC
>TRBJ1-2|-|TRBV28|-
CASTVGDTYGYTF
TGTGCCAGCACCGTGGGGGACACATATGGCTACACCTTC